This TCR beta chain was recovered during a study of cytomegalovirus exposure and HLA in healthy donors. Overall study findings and caveats: An Asian-associated ancestry cluster reportedly showed fewer N-insertions than the roughly 670-donor mean in a later analysis.

On this clone itself: Its cognate antigen is unknown.

The germline gives CDR1 SEHNR, CDR2 FQNEAQ (reference sequence). CDR3 length equals 11 residues. Unmatched junction bases numbered 1, after V lost 7 bases and J lost 4 bases. 13 Jbeta primers and 60 Vbeta primers were used for the PCR. TCRdb's table, derived via immunoSEQ multiplex PCR, lists solely in-frame clones and lacks some. The data contain roughly 130,000 clones, 83% of them singletons. This chain uses TRBV7-9 with TRBJ2-7; 7 bases match TRBD1. This clonotype was obtained from a girl aged 2-15 years in good health and CMV-seronegative. The source material was PBMCs. The CDR3 spells CASTRGYEQYF. The DNA for the CDR3 is TGTGCCAGCACCAGGGGGTACGAGCAGTACTTC.